This TCR beta chain was captured in a study of identical twins. TCRdb re-analysed the 5' RACE reads in MiXCR, keeping a single row per CDR3 protein. The data hold 200,000 to 250,000 distinct CDR3 sequences, with around 8% observed a single time. CDR1 and CDR2 (germline): SGHTA, FQGNSA. V shed 3 bases and J 2 bases; nucleotides not matched to a gene: 3. The CDR3 is made up of 14 amino acids. This clonotype was picked up a small number of times. These sequences were also reported in another study, on yellow fever vaccine responses in identical twins.

This chain links TRBV7-2 with TRBJ2-5; 7 bases agree with TRBD1. Sample: memory (CD45RO+) T cells sorted from blood. The clonotype was recovered from a woman aged 18-29 years in good health. In nucleotides, the CDR3 is TGTGCCAGCAGCTTCCAGACAGGGCAAGAGACCCAGTACTTC. As protein: CASSFQTGQETQYF.